This is a list of T cell receptor beta chains from one sample in a study of CD8 T cells in Susac syndrome. TCRdb itself ran the immunoSEQ multiplex PCR reads through MiXCR, one entry per CDR3 protein. The table includes 150,000 or so distinct CDR3 sequences, approximately 95% detected once. Source material: CD4+ T cells from PBMCs. These receptors all come from a human donor with Susac syndrome. The CDR3 runs from the conserved cysteine through the conserved F or W.

v_gene,CDR3aa
TRBV2,CASRRRELLDQPQHF
TRBV15,CATGTGTSEETQYF
TRBV20-1,CSARVGGGAYNEQFF
TRBV20-1,CSARGRGASTDTQYF
TRBV6-4,CASSDELANYNEQFF
TRBV9,CASSPRTGKDEQFF
TRBV9,CASSRLSSRHSSEQFF
TRBV20-1,CSASGSGRADQSEQYF
TRBV12-3/TRBV12-4,CASISGVSEQYF
TRBV3-1,CASSQAGGSYEQYF
TRBV14,CASSQDWDVGTQYF
TRBV29-1,CSVEPISIGRSGYGYTF
TRBV9,CASSPWTGREGANVLTF
TRBV20-1,CSAWTRDRQETQYF
TRBV20-1,CSARRGLAGGADTQYF
TRBV12-3/TRBV12-4,CASSTSGLNEQFF
TRBV5-1,CASREGQGNQPQHF
TRBV11-3,CASSLDGQNTEAFF
TRBV21-1,CASSNLSRRGENGYTF
TRBV6-5,CASSRQRGETQYF
TRBV7-8,CASSLGRLRIQNEQFF
TRBV29-1,CSVEENRVDPQYF
TRBV15,CATERSGRSYEQFF
TRBV29-1,CSVENRGDPSGYTF
TRBV23-1,CASRPCAGLAGVSNTGELFF
TRBV5-1,CASSLVVKWIRMELFF
TRBV20-1,CSAEEEYEQYF
TRBV28,CASSLVNEQFF
TRBV6-6,CASSYVGSGTDTQYF
TRBV7-9,CASSALTTRGSQTQYF
TRBV6-5,CASSYAGAAYNEQFF
TRBV30,CAWRRRSPTNYGYTF
TRBV20-1,CSALEGLWGNEQFF
TRBV7-9,CASSLPGGNEQFF
TRBV2,CASRRETQYF
TRBV28,CASNRRVHYEQYF
TRBV2,CASTTGGLAEHSDTQYF
TRBV30,CAWSGGGETHF
TRBV7-2,CASSREGHSSGNTIYF
TRBV12-5,CASGLGQGTAYEQYF
TRBV30,CAWSPGTSTNEQFF
TRBV28,CASSRLGGRGGSETQYF
TRBV9,CASSGYNEQFF
TRBV3-1,CASTHLETQYF
TRBV30,CAWKTAMNTEAFF
TRBV5-1,CASSLTGPTF